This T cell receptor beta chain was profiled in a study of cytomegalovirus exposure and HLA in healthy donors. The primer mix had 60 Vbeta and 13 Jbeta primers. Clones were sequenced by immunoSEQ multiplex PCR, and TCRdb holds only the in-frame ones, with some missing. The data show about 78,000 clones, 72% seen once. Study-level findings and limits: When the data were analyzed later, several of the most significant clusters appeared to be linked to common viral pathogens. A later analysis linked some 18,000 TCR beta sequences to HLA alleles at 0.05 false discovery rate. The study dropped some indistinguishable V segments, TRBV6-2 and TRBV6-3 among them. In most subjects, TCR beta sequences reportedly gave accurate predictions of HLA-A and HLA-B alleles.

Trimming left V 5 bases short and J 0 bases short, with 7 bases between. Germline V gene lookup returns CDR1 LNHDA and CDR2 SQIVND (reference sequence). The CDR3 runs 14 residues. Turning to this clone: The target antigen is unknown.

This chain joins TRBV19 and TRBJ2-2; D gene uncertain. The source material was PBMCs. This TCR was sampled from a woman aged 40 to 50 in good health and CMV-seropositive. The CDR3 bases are TGTGCCAGTAGTTCCTCCGCGAACACCGGGGAGCTGTTTTTT. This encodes CASSSSANTGELFF.